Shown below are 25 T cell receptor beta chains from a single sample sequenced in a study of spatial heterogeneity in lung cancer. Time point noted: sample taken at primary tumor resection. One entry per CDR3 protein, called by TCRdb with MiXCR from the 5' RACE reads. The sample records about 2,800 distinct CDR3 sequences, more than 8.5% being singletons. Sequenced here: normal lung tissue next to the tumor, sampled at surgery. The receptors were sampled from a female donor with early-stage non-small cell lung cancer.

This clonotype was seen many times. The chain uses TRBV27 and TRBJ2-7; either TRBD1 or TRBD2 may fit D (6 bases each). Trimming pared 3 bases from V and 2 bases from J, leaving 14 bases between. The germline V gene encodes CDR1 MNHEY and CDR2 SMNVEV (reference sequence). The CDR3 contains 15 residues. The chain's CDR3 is CASSLRGERTYEQYF. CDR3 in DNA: TGTGCCAGCAGTTTGAGGGGGGAGAGAACCTACGAGCAGTACTTC.

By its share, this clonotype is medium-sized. CDR3 in DNA: TGTGCCAGCAGCCAATCCTACGAGCAGTACTTC. It is translated as CASSQSYEQYF. The rearrangement links TRBV2 to TRBJ2-7; unclear D gene. Germline values: CDR1 SNHLY, CDR2 FYNNEI. This CDR3 comprises 11 residues. Trimming removed 6 bases at V and 1 base at J, with 4 bases between.

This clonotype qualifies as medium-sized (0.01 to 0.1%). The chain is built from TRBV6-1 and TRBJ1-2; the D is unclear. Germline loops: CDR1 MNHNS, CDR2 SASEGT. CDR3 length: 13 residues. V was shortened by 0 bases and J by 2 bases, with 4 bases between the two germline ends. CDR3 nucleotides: TGTGCCAGCAGTGAAGCGGGGAACTATGGCTACACCTTC. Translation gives CASSEAGNYGYTF.

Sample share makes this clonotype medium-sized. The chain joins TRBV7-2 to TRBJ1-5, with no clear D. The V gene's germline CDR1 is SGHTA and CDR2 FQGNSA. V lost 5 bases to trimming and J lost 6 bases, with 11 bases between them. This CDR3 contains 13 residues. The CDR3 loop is CASSEPGGQPQHF. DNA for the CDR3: TGTGCCAGCAGCGAACCGGGTGGTCAGCCCCAGCATTTT.

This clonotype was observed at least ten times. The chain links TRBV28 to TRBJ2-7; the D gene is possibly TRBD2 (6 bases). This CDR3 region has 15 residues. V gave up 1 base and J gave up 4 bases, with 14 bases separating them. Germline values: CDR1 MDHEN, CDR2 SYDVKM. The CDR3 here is CASSLSAGRRYEQYF. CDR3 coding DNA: TGTGCCAGCAGTTTATCGGCGGGAAGAAGGTACGAGCAGTACTTC.

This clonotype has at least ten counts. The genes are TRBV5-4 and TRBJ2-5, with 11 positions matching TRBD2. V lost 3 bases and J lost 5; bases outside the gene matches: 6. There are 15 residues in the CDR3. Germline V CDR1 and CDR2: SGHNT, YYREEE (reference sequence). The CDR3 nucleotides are TGTGCCAGCAGCTCTAGCGGGGGGCTGATGGAGACCCAGTACTTC. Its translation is CASSSSGGLMETQYF.

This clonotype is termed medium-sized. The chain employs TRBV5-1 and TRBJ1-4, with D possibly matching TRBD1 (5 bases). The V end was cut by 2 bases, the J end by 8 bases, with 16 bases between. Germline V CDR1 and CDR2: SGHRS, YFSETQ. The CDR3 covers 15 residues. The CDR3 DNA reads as TGCGCCAGCAGCTTAGATCCAGGGTTGGCCGAAAAACTGTTTTTT. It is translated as CASSLDPGLAEKLFF.

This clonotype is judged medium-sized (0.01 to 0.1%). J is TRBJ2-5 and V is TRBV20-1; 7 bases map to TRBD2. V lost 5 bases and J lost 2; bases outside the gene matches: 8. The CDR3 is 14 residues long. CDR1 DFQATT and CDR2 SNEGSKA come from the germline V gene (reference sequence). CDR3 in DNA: TGCAGTGCTCCAAGAGGGACTATTCAAGAGACCCAGTACTTC. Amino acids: CSAPRGTIQETQYF.

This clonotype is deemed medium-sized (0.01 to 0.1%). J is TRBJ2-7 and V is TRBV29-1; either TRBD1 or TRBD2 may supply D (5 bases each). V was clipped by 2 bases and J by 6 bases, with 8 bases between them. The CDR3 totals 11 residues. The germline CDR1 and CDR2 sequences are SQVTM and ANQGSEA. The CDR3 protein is CSVESGSEQYV. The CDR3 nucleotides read TGCAGCGTTGAATCAGGGAGCGAGCAGTACGTC.

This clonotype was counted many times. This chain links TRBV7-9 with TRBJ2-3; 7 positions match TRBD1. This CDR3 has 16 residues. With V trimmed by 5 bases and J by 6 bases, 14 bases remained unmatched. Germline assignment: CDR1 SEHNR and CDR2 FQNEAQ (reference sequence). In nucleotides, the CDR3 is TGTGCCAGCAGCATGGGACAGCGTGTGTTGTCGGATACGCAGTATTTT. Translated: CASSMGQRVLSDTQYF.

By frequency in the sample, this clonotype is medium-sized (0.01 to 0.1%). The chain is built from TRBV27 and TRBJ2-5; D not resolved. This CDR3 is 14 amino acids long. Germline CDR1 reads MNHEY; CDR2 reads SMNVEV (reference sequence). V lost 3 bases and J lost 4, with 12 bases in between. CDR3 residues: CASSFLPTLETQYF. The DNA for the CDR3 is TGTGCCAGCAGTTTCCTCCCCACCTTAGAGACCCAGTACTTC.

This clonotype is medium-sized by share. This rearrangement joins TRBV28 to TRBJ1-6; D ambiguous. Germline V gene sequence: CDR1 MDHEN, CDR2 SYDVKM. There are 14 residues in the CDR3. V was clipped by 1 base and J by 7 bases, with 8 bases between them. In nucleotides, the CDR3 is TGTGCCAGCAGTTTATTACACGGGAATTCACCCCTCCACTTT. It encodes CASSLLHGNSPLHF.

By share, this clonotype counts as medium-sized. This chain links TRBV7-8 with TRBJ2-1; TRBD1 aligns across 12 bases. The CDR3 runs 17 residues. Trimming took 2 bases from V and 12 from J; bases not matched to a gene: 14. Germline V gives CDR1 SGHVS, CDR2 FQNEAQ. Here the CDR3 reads CASSLRVRGQGAGGQFF. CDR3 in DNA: TGTGCCAGCAGCTTACGAGTACGGGGACAGGGGGCCGGTGGGCAGTTCTTC.

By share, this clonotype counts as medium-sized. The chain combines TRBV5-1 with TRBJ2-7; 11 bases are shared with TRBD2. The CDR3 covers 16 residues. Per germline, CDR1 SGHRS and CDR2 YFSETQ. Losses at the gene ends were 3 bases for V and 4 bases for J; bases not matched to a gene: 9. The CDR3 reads CASSSALGTSGYEQYF. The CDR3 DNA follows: TGCGCCAGCAGCTCAGCTCTGGGGACTAGCGGATACGAGCAGTACTTC.

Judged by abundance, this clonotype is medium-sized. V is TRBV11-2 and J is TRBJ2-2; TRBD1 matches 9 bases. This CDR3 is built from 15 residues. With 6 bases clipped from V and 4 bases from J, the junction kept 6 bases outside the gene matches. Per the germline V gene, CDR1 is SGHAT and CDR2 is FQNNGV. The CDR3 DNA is TGTGCCAGCAGGACGACAGGGGGTGTCACCGGGGAGCTGTTTTTT. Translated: CASRTTGGVTGELFF.

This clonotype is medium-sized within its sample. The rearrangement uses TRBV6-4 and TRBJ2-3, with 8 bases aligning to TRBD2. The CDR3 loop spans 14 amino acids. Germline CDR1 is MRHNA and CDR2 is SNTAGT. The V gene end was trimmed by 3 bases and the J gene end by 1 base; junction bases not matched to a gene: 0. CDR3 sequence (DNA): TGTGCCAGCAGTGAAGCGGGAGGCACAGATACGCAGTATTTT. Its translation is CASSEAGGTDTQYF.

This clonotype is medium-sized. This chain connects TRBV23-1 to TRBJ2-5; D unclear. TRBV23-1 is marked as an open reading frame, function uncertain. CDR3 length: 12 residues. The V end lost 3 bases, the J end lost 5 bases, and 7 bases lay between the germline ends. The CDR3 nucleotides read TGCGCCAGCAGTCACTCCGAGGAGACCCAGTACTTC. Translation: CASSHSEETQYF.

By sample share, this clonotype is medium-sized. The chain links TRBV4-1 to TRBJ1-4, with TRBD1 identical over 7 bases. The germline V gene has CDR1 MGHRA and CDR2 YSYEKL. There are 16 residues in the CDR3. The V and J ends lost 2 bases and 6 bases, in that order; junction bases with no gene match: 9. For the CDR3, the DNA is TGCGCCAGCAGCCAACCTCCGGGACAGTTATATGAAAAACTGTTTTTT. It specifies CASSQPPGQLYEKLFF.

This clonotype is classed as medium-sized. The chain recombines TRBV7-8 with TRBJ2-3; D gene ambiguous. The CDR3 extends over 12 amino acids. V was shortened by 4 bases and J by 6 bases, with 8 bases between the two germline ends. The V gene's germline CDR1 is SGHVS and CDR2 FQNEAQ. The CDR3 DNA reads TGTGCCAGCAGCTCGTTTGGGGATACGCAGTATTTT. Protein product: CASSSFGDTQYF.

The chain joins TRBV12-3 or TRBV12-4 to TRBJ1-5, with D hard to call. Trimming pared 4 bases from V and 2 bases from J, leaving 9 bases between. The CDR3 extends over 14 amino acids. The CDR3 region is CASSSRGGNQPQHF. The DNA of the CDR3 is TGTGCCAGCAGTTCTAGAGGTGGCAATCAGCCCCAGCATTTT.

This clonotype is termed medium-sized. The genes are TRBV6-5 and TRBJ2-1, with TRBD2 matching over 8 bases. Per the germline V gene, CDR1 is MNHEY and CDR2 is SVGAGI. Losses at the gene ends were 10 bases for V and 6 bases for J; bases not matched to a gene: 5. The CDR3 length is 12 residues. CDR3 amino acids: CATGTSGNEQFF. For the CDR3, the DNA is TGTGCCACTGGAACTAGCGGCAATGAGCAGTTCTTC.

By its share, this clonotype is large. Here the CDR3 DNA reads TGCGCCAGCAGCGCCCGGGACAGGGTCTACGAGCAGTACTTC. Protein: CASSARDRVYEQYF. V gene TRBV5-1 combines with J gene TRBJ2-7, with TRBD1 matching 9 bases. Trimming removed 4 bases from V and 3 bases from J; junction bases left unmatched: 5. Looked up from germline, CDR1 is SGHRS and CDR2 is YFSETQ. The CDR3 loop spans 14 amino acids.

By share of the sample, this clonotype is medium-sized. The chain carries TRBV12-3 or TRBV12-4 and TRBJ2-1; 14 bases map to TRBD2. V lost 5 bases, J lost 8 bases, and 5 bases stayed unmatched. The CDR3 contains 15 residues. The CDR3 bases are TGTGCCAGCAGTCTGACTAGCGGGGGGGCCTATGAGCAGTTCTTC. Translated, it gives CASSLTSGGAYEQFF.

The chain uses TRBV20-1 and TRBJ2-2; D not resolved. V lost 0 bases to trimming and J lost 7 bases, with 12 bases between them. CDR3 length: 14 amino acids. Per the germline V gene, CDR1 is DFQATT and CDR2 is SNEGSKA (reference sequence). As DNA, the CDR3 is TGCAGTGCTAGAGATCGATCAGTCGGCGGGGAGCTGTTTTTT. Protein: CSARDRSVGGELFF.

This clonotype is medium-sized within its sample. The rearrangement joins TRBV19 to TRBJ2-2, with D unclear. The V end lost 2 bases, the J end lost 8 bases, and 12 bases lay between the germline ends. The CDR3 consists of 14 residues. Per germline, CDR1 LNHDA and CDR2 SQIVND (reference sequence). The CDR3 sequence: CASSIKSVVGELFF. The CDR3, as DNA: TGTGCCAGTAGTATAAAGTCTGTGGTGGGGGAGCTGTTTTTT.